The 17 T cell receptor beta chains below all came from one sample that was sequenced in a study of shared clonotypes between healthy human individuals. This table comes from immunoSEQ multiplex PCR, and its TCRdb copy is limited to in-frame clones, with some not included. Of 950,000 to 1,100,000 clones in the sample, about three quarters were seen once. Sequencing was carried out using memory CD4+ T cells sorted from blood. The subset here: CD45RA-negative fraction. Source of these receptors: a man in his late teens or twenties in good health.

This clone was counted a single time. The chain employs TRBV19 and TRBJ1-4; possible D gene TRBD1, 5 bases. V dropped 6 bases and J dropped 8 bases, with 19 bases sitting between them. CDR1 is LNHDA, CDR2 SQIVND, per germline (reference sequence). The CDR3 totals 15 residues. CDR3 amino acids: CASRSGGRGREKLFF. DNA for the CDR3: TGTGCCAGTAGGTCCGGAGGTCGGGGGAGGGAAAAACTGTTTTTT.

The gene calls are TRBV30 and TRBJ2-3, with a weak D call TRBD2 (5 bases). The CDR3 has 13 amino acids. Per germline, CDR1 GTSNPN and CDR2 SVGIG (reference sequence). Trimming stripped 2 bases from V and 4 bases from J, with 10 bases between. The CDR3 DNA is TGTGCCTGGAGTATGCTAGCTGCAGATACGCAGTATTTT. It yields the protein CAWSMLAADTQYF.

The V and J genes are TRBV29-1 and TRBJ2-5; no definite D call. The length of the CDR3 is 11 residues. The germline V gene encodes CDR1 SQVTM and CDR2 ANQGSEA. V gave up 4 bases and J gave up 5 bases, with 8 bases separating them. CDR3 in amino acids: CSVAQLETQYF. In nucleotides, the CDR3 is TGCAGCGTTGCCCAGTTGGAGACCCAGTACTTC.

As DNA, the CDR3 is TGCGCCAGCAGCCAAGAGGGTACGGTTTCCACAGATACGCAGTATTTT. Translating it yields CASSQEGTVSTDTQYF. J is TRBJ2-3 and V is TRBV4-3; D not certain. The germline V gene encodes CDR1 LGHNA and CDR2 YSLEER. The CDR3 has 16 residues. V lost 0 bases to trimming and J lost 2 bases, with 12 bases between them.

The rearrangement links TRBV9 to TRBJ2-7; the D gene is possibly TRBD1 (6 bases). The CDR3 covers 14 residues. The V gene lost 0 bases and the J gene lost 2 bases, with 9 bases spanning the gap. The V gene's germline CDR1 is SGDLS and CDR2 YYNGEE. This chain's CDR3 is CASSVGWGPYEQYF. CDR3 in DNA: TGTGCCAGCAGCGTAGGCTGGGGGCCCTACGAGCAGTACTTC.

The gene calls are TRBV28 and TRBJ2-7; 7 bases are shared with TRBD1. From germline, CDR1 is MDHEN and CDR2 SYDVKM. Germline trimming cut 4 bases from V and 3 bases from J; bases unmatched to any gene: 12. The CDR3 contains 16 residues. CDR3 in DNA: TGTGCCAGCAGTTCTATTTCGACAGGGAAGGTCTACGAGCAGTACTTC. This sequence encodes CASSSISTGKVYEQYF.

The chain employs TRBV29-1 and TRBJ2-3, with 11 bases lining up with TRBD2. The V gene's germline CDR1 is SQVTM and CDR2 ANQGSEA. The CDR3 loop spans 15 amino acids. J lost 3 bases, V lost 1 base, and 3 bases had no gene match. In DNA form, the CDR3 reads TGCAGCGTTGAAGGGCCTAGCGGGAGGACAGATACGCAGTATTTT. Translation: CSVEGPSGRTDTQYF.

This chain joins TRBV6-1 and TRBJ2-2; D call uncertain. Germline loops: CDR1 MNHNS, CDR2 SASEGT. The CDR3 extends over 14 amino acids. V shed 4 bases and J shed 3 bases, with 9 bases lying between them. The chain's CDR3 is CASSGTWHTGELFF. Here the CDR3 DNA reads TGTGCCAGCAGTGGGACCTGGCACACCGGGGAGCTGTTTTTT.

This clone occurred a few times. The chain joins TRBV5-6 to TRBJ2-1, with D possibly matching TRBD1 (5 bases). The V gene lost 3 bases and the J gene lost 7 bases, with 23 bases spanning the gap. The CDR3 sequence is 17 residues long. Germline V gives CDR1 SGHDT, CDR2 YYEEEE. The chain's CDR3 is CASSSSVRQGLLNEQFF. The CDR3 region has the DNA TGTGCCAGCAGCTCTTCTGTCCGGCAGGGCCTACTAAATGAGCAGTTCTTC.

J is TRBJ2-1 and V is TRBV6-1; TRBD2 is a possible D gene (5 bases). The germline V and J ends were trimmed by 0 bases and 9 bases, with 9 bases remaining between them. The CDR3 totals 13 residues. CDR1 MNHNS and CDR2 SASEGT come from the germline V gene. CDR3 DNA sequence: TGTGCCAGCAGTGAAGCGCGGGCCAGTGAGCAGTTCTTC. It encodes CASSEARASEQFF.

This clone was detected a few times. The chain uses TRBV7-8 and TRBJ2-5; 7 nucleotides align to TRBD1. Germline assignment: CDR1 SGHVS and CDR2 FQNEAQ. This CDR3 region has 15 residues. The V gene end was trimmed by 6 bases and the J gene end by 5 bases; junction bases not matched to a gene: 12. CDR3 in amino acids: CASSPTGNLRETQYF. In DNA, the CDR3 is TGTGCCAGCAGTCCGACAGGGAATTTAAGGGAGACCCAGTACTTC.

This clone was detected once. Other DNA sequences in this sample translate to the same CDR3. The chain uses TRBV10-3 and TRBJ2-1, with unresolved D. This CDR3 is built from 14 residues. Germline V gene sequence: CDR1 ENHRY, CDR2 SYGVKD. V lost 0 bases to trimming and J lost 3 bases, with 6 bases between them. CDR3 amino acids: CAISESGNYNEQFF. The CDR3 DNA is TGTGCCATCAGTGAGTCGGGGAACTACAATGAGCAGTTCTTC.

The chain links TRBV2 to TRBJ2-5; 8 bases line up with TRBD1. With V trimmed by 10 bases and J by 4 bases, 8 bases remained unmatched. The CDR3 extends over 13 amino acids. Germline V gene data show CDR1 as SNHLY and CDR2 as FYNNEI. The CDR3 reads CAIKTGEGETQYF. The CDR3 bases are TGTGCCATAAAGACAGGGGAAGGAGAGACCCAGTACTTC. Complete variable domain (other parts from reference TRBV2 and TRBJ2-5): EPEVTQTPSHQVTQMGQEVILRCVPISNHLYFYWYRQILGQKVEFLVSFYNNEISEKSEIFDDQFSVERPDGSNFTLKIRSTKLEDSAMYFCAIKTGEGETQYFGPGTRLLVL.

The V and J genes are TRBV5-1 and TRBJ1-1; weak D call: TRBD1 (6 bases). V lost 3 bases, J lost 2 bases, and 11 bases lay in between. CDR3 length: 14 amino acids. CDR1 is SGHRS, CDR2 YFSETQ, per germline. The CDR3 bases are TGCGCCAGCAGCTGGGAGGGGGGAAACACTGAAGCTTTCTTT. Translation gives CASSWEGGNTEAFF.

The V call is TRBV5-4, the J call TRBJ1-3; D may be TRBD1 (5 bases). Germline V gives CDR1 SGHNT, CDR2 YYREEE (reference sequence). V lost 2 bases, J lost 0 bases, and 12 bases lay in between. The CDR3 covers 16 residues. CDR3 bases: TGTGCCAGCAGCTTTCAGGGCGGACGCTCTGGAAACACCATATATTTT. Translation gives CASSFQGGRSGNTIYF.

V and J are TRBV15 and TRBJ1-1; D unresolved. Trimming pared 2 bases from V and 4 bases from J, leaving 11 bases between. Germline CDR1 is LNHNV and CDR2 is YYDKDF (reference sequence). The CDR3 covers 14 residues. The CDR3 DNA reads as TGTGCCACCAGCAGAAAGGTCGGACGCACTGAAGCTTTCTTT. Residues: CATSRKVGRTEAFF. Complete variable domain (other parts from reference TRBV15 and TRBJ1-1): DAMVIQNPRYQVTQFGKPVTLSCSQTLNHNVMYWYQQKSSQAPKLLFHYYDKDFNNEADTPDNFQSRRPNTSFCFLDIRSPGLGDTAMYLCATSRKVGRTEAFFGQGTRLTVV.

The V call is TRBV29-1, the J call TRBJ2-2; 8 bases match TRBD2. This CDR3 is 15 amino acids long. Trimming cost V 6 bases and J 0 bases; bases outside gene matches: 6. Germline CDR1 reads SQVTM; CDR2 reads ANQGSEA. CDR3 region: CSVKGGGTNTGELFF. The CDR3 nucleotides are TGCAGCGTGAAGGGCGGGGGGACGAACACCGGGGAGCTGTTTTTT.